A single sample is the source of the 7 T cell receptor beta chains below, sequenced in a study of T cell responses to AZD1222 COVID-19 vaccine. Measured with immunoSEQ multiplex PCR; TCRdb has only the in-frame clones, and not every one. Among more than 90,000 clones listed, roughly 87% were seen once. The starting material was peripheral blood, obtained on day 0 of AZD1222 vaccination. The receptor source for this set is an adult in good health.

This chain uses TRBV18 with TRBJ1-2; possible D gene TRBD1, 5 bases. The V end was cut by 2 bases, the J end by 10 bases, with 17 bases between. CDR3 length: 14 amino acids. Germline assignment: CDR1 KGHSH and CDR2 LQKENI. The CDR3 DNA is TGTGCCAGCTCACCATTCGCCAGGGACGACCACTACACCTTC. As protein: CASSPFARDDHYTF.

This chain joins TRBV29-1 and TRBJ1-1, with TRBD1 matching over 7 bases. V dropped 6 bases and J dropped 0; count of bases not matched to a gene: 7. The CDR3 is made up of 14 amino acids. Germline V lookup: CDR1 SQVTM, CDR2 ANQGSEA. CDR3 in amino acids: CSVPTDRVNTEAFF. DNA of the CDR3: TGCAGCGTCCCTACTGACAGGGTGAACACTGAAGCTTTCTTT.

Here the CDR3 DNA reads TGTGCCAGCAGTTTCCGCGGGACAGGGGACGAGCAGTACTTC. This gives the protein CASSFRGTGDEQYF. This sequence joins TRBV28 and TRBJ2-7, with 10 bases fitting TRBD1. The J segment lost 5 bases and the V segment lost 3 bases, leaving 4 bases of the junction unmatched. The CDR3 length is 14 residues. The germline V gene encodes CDR1 MDHEN and CDR2 SYDVKM.

This clone was counted a few times. The chain carries TRBV7-2 and TRBJ1-2, with D possibly TRBD1 on 6 matching bases. The V end was cut by 4 bases, the J end by 6 bases, with 12 bases between. Germline V lookup: CDR1 SGHTA, CDR2 FQGNSA. The CDR3 length is 13 residues. DNA for the CDR3: TGTGCCAGCAGCTATTTACAGGGTGATGGCTACACCTTC. Translated, it gives CASSYLQGDGYTF.

The gene calls are TRBV7-2 and TRBJ2-3, with TRBD2 matching over 7 bases. Per the germline V gene, CDR1 is SGHTA and CDR2 is FQGNSA. V lost 5 bases to trimming and J lost 0 bases; unmatched junction nucleotides: 14. The CDR3 runs 18 residues. CDR3 in DNA: TGTGCCAGCAGCCAAGGGGCTAGCGGATGGACTAGCACAGATACGCAGTATTTT. It specifies CASSQGASGWTSTDTQYF.

The chain carries TRBV11-2 and TRBJ2-3; no definite D call. The ends were cut back, 5 bases at V and 5 bases at J, with 17 bases in the middle. This CDR3 has 15 residues. Germline V gene lookup returns CDR1 SGHAT and CDR2 FQNNGV. The CDR3 coding sequence is TGTGCCAGCAGCCTAGGCTGGGTCGACGGAGATACGCAGTATTTT. Protein: CASSLGWVDGDTQYF.

The chain employs TRBV7-6 and TRBJ1-1; D is unresolved. Germline loops: CDR1 SGHVS, CDR2 FNYEAQ. Trimming took 1 base from V and 1 from J, leaving 10 bases between them. The CDR3 sequence is 15 residues long. The CDR3 nucleotides are TGTGCCAGCAGCTTAGGTCTAGGCGGGAACACTGAAGCTTTCTTT. Amino acids: CASSLGLGGNTEAFF.